This is a list of T cell receptor beta chains from one sample in a study of CXCR3-negative and CXCR3-positive naive CD8 T cells. TCRdb reprocessed the 5' RACE reads and keeps a single row for each CDR3 protein, giving no DNA. Its table lists 45,000 to 60,000 distinct CDR3 sequences. Sequenced material: memory CD8+ T cells from blood. These receptors were taken from a human donor in good health. Some clones in this sample may be carry-over from other donors' samples. The CDR3 runs from the conserved cysteine through the conserved F or W. Size is stated for part of the rows, as once, few or many counts, or as a class when the clone is expanded.

medium-sized	TRBV29-1	12	TRBJ2-1	CSGRGGYNEQFF
.	TRBV28	13	TRBJ2-5	CASSSKTSQTQYF
.	TRBV7-9	15	TRBJ2-7	CASSLADGTEYEQYF
.	TRBV6-4	15	TRBJ2-3	CASSVQGEATDTQYF
.	TRBV29-1	13	TRBJ2-7	CSAIEGVLYEQYF
.	TRBV6-5	15	TRBJ1-1	CASSAGGVWGTEAFF
.	TRBV7-7	13	TRBJ2-7	CASSQQGNYEQYF
.	TRBV6-2/TRBV6-3	14	TRBJ2-7	CASETGQGSYEQYF
.	TRBV29-1	13	TRBJ2-5	CSVVGTSWETQYF
.	TRBV7-9	13	TRBJ1-1	CASSPGRATEAFF
.	TRBV29-1	14	TRBJ2-2	CSVDQNQNTGELFF
.	TRBV14	16	TRBJ2-5	CASSQVPDRGKETQYF
.	TRBV6-6	15	TRBJ2-7	CASSFPGQGLYEQYF
.	TRBV27	14	TRBJ2-2	CASSSQTSTGELFF
.	TRBV21-1	13	TRBJ2-1	CASSPGPTHEQFF
.	TRBV7-6	16	TRBJ1-3	CASSSQTEDSGNTIYF
.	TRBV5-5	15	TRBJ2-2	CASSAGHPNTGELFF
.	TRBV20-1	13	TRBJ2-7	CSARTGTAYEQYF
.	TRBV6-6	11	TRBJ2-1	CAVGGYNEQFF
.	TRBV15	15	TRBJ2-2	CATSRGTGITGELFF
.	TRBV21-1	15	TRBJ2-4	CASSKGRGTKNIQYF
.	TRBV6-5	15	TRBJ2-5	CASSSGTPVGETQYF
.	TRBV20-1	15	TRBJ2-1	CSARTSGRIPDEQFF
.	TRBV20-1	15	TRBJ2-7	CSASGGAYITYEQYF
large	TRBV15	14	TRBJ2-1	CATGVGLSSNEQFF
.	TRBV11-3	15	TRBJ2-3	CASTYGVGGTDTQYF
.	TRBV12-3/TRBV12-4	13	TRBJ2-1	CAINNGTQNEQFF
.	TRBV6-6	11	TRBJ2-1	CASSYGNEQFF
.	TRBV29-1	17	TRBJ1-5	CSVVLGGREYSNQPQHF
.	TRBV28	14	TRBJ2-3	CASTPRSSTDTQYF
.	TRBV13	16	TRBJ2-2	CASSFSGGANTGELFF
.	TRBV7-9	14	TRBJ1-4	CASSSWTEPEKLFF
.	TRBV4-2	16	TRBJ2-1	CASSQGDPGTYNEQFF
.	TRBV6-5	15	TRBJ2-5	CASRLTLGQEETQYF
.	TRBV7-8	16	TRBJ2-5	CASSWARDTRGETQYF
.	TRBV29-1	12	TRBJ2-7	CSVEVTSYEQYF
.	TRBV6-2/TRBV6-3	18	TRBJ2-1	CASRYLAGGGSSYNEQFF